The 7 T cell receptor beta chains below all came from one sample that was sequenced in a study of blood T cell repertoires in COVID-19. Profiled with immunoSEQ multiplex PCR; TCRdb holds only in-frame clones, not every one. This table has approximately 240,000 clones, 83% appearing once. Input material: peripheral blood. The receptors shown here come from a human donor in a cohort sampled during active COVID-19.

J is TRBJ2-1 and V is TRBV5-6, with 7 positions matching TRBD1. Germline-derived CDR1 and CDR2 are SGHDT and YYEEEE. The J segment lost 2 bases and the V segment lost 1 base, leaving 9 bases of the junction unmatched. The CDR3 is 17 residues long. This CDR3 reads CASSLITGTVAYNEQFF. The CDR3, as DNA: TGTGCCAGCAGCTTGATTACCGGGACAGTTGCCTACAATGAGCAGTTCTTC.

DNA of the CDR3: TGTGCGGCCGGGACTTCCTACGAGCAGTACTTC. Its protein product is CAAGTSYEQYF. V usage is TRBV6-5 and J usage is TRBJ2-7; D may be TRBD2 (6 bases). The V gene's germline CDR1 is MNHEY and CDR2 SVGAGI. This CDR3 is 11 amino acids long.

DNA for the CDR3: TGTGCCAGCAGCCCAAGGAAGCGGGAGGGACAAGAGACCCAGTACTTC. Translated: CASSPRKREGQETQYF. The rearrangement links TRBV3-1 (or the pseudogene TRBV3-2) to TRBJ2-5, with 10 bases lining up with TRBD2. The CDR3 runs 16 residues. V shed 4 bases and J 2 bases; nucleotides not matched to a gene: 7. Germline assignment: CDR1 LGHDT and CDR2 YNNKEL (reference sequence).

This clone has only one observation. The chain combines TRBV5-8 with TRBJ1-6; TRBD1 might be the D (6 bases). V was cut by 3 bases and J by 8 bases, with 15 bases left in between. Germline V lookup: CDR1 SGHTS, CDR2 YDEGEE. The CDR3 is 15 residues long. The CDR3 reads CASSSMGAYHSPLHF. In DNA, the CDR3 is TGTGCCAGCAGCTCAATGGGGGCTTACCATTCACCCCTCCACTTT.

The chain joins TRBV5-4 to TRBJ2-1; 10 bases map to TRBD2. The V segment lost 4 bases and the J segment 4 bases; nucleotides outside the gene matches: 5. The CDR3 extends over 15 amino acids. Germline CDR1 and CDR2: SGHNT and YYREEE (reference sequence). The CDR3 loop reads CASSRELAGYNEQFF. DNA for the CDR3: TGTGCCAGCAGCCGAGAACTAGCGGGGTACAATGAGCAGTTCTTC.

This clone was detected once. J is TRBJ1-3 and V is TRBV2; TRBD1 aligns across 7 bases. Unmatched junction bases numbered 0, after V lost 5 bases and J lost 2 bases. The CDR3 runs 13 residues. Germline V gene lookup returns CDR1 SNHLY and CDR2 FYNNEI. The CDR3 DNA sequence: TGTGCCAGCAGTACAGGGGCTGGAAACACCATATATTTT. The encoded protein is CASSTGAGNTIYF. The entire variable domain, with the rest obtained from reference TRBV2 and TRBJ1-3, is as follows: EPEVTQTPSHQVTQMGQEVILRCVPISNHLYFYWYRQILGQKVEFLVSFYNNEISEKSEIFDDQFSVERPDGSNFTLKIRSTKLEDSAMYFCASSTGAGNTIYFGEGSWLTVV.

The chain recombines TRBV5-1 with TRBJ1-1; the match to TRBD1 covers 10 bases. The CDR3 extends over 15 amino acids. CDR1 is SGHRS, CDR2 YFSETQ, per germline. V lost 4 bases to trimming and J lost 7 bases; unmatched junction nucleotides: 10. The CDR3: CASSATGTGEVEAFF. CDR3 bases: TGCGCCAGCAGCGCGACCGGGACAGGGGAGGTTGAAGCTTTCTTT.